Below are 13 T cell receptor beta chains sequenced from a single sample in a study of Ad26.COV2.S vaccination and SARS-CoV-2 variants (dated by TCRdb to the early 2020s). The treatment or condition label corresponds to: approximately 18 received Ad26.COV2.S at low or high dose, single or two shots; 5 received placebo; per-sample allocation not given. For vaccine and placebo recipients, repertoires were sequenced using samples collected on day 63 after the first injection. Receptor amplification or capture employed the immunoSEQ multiplex PCR assay. TCRdb limited this immuneACCESS table to in-frame rearrangements with V and J called. A share of clones is missing; checked studies link under half to unresolved V genes, and the rest is unexplained. The sample table records 350,000 to 500,000 clones; about nine tenths of these occur just once. The leading ten clones occupy approximately 4.3% of the sample.

Specimen: peripheral blood, collected in a trial of Ad26.COV2.S vaccine versus placebo. These receptors came from a person between 18 and 65 years old who received the Ad26.COV2.S COVID-19 vaccine or a placebo.

The chain combines TRBV5-5 with TRBJ2-1; D gene unclear. In germline, CDR1 is SGHKS, CDR2 YYEKEE (reference sequence). V was cut by 2 bases and J by 2 bases, with 11 bases left in between. The CDR3 totals 15 residues. CDR3 loop: CASSFRTGAYNEQFF. The CDR3 DNA reads TGTGCCAGCAGCTTTAGAACCGGCGCCTACAATGAGCAGTTCTTC. Drawing the rest from reference TRBV5-5 and TRBJ2-1, the complete variable domain is DAGVTQSPTHLIKTRGQQVTLRCSPISGHKSVSWYQQVLGQGPQFIFQYYEKEERGRGNFPDRFSARQFPNYSSELNVNALLLGDSALYLCASSFRTGAYNEQFFGPGTRLTVL.

The gene calls are TRBV5-8 and TRBJ2-1; the match to TRBD2 covers 9 bases. The ends lost 3 bases at V and 3 bases at J; junction bases unmatched: 7. Germline V gives CDR1 SGHTS, CDR2 YDEGEE. This CDR3 is 16 amino acids long. The CDR3 sequence: CASSWLAGEIYNEQFF. In nucleotides, the CDR3 is TGTGCCAGCAGCTGGTTAGCGGGAGAGATCTACAATGAGCAGTTCTTC.

CDR3 coding DNA: TGTGCCAGCAGCGTCGGACTAGCACCCGGCAATGAGCAGTTCTTC. It is translated as CASSVGLAPGNEQFF. The chain is built from TRBV7-2 and TRBJ2-1; 8 nucleotides line up with TRBD2. Germline V gives CDR1 SGHTA, CDR2 FQGNSA. The V segment lost 5 bases and the J segment 6 bases; nucleotides outside the gene matches: 9. The CDR3 is 15 residues long.

This clone was seen a single time. The sample carries other DNA sequences with the same CDR3. V usage is TRBV4-1 and J usage is TRBJ1-1; D is undetermined. Trimming left V 1 base short and J 3 bases short, with 6 bases between. There are 13 residues in the CDR3. Per the germline V gene, CDR1 is MGHRA and CDR2 is YSYEKL. The CDR3, as DNA: TGCGCCAGCAGCCAAGGGACGGACACTGAAGCTTTCTTT. It codes for CASSQGTDTEAFF.

V gene TRBV19 combines with J gene TRBJ2-7; perhaps TRBD1 as D (5 bases). Germline V gives CDR1 LNHDA, CDR2 SQIVND (reference sequence). V lost 5 bases and J 4 bases, leaving 15 bases between the germline ends. The CDR3 runs 14 residues. The CDR3 coding sequence is TGTGCCAGTAGTCCGACGGTAAGGGGATACGAGCAGTACTTC. Translating it yields CASSPTVRGYEQYF. The full variable domain, with the rest looked up from reference TRBV19 and TRBJ2-7, is DGGITQSPKYLFRKEGQNVTLSCEQNLNHDAMYWYRQDPGQGLRLIYYSQIVNDFQKGDIAEGYSVSREKKESFPLTVTSAQKNPTAFYLCASSPTVRGYEQYFGPGTRLTVT.

This clone was seen just once. The V and J genes are TRBV3-1 (or the pseudogene TRBV3-2) and TRBJ2-5; D gene unclear. CDR3 length equals 14 residues. Germline CDR1 is LGHDT and CDR2 is YNNKEL (reference sequence). V was cut by 0 bases and J by 5 bases, with 10 bases left in between. In nucleotides, the CDR3 is TGTGCCAGCAGCCAAGATGGAAGCAGGGAGACCCAGTACTTC. Its protein product is CASSQDGSRETQYF.

Comments on this clone: Germline and junction disagree at one end, which may indicate a read error. The V and J genes are TRBV4-3 and TRBJ2-3, with D maybe TRBD2 (6 bases). Germline values: CDR1 LGHNA, CDR2 YSLEER. The CDR3 runs 13 residues. CDR3 sequence reads: CTSSQWRGDTQYF. The CDR3 DNA reads TGCACCAGCAGCCAATGGAGGGGAGATACGCAGTATTTT.

V is TRBV18 and J is TRBJ1-6, with D maybe TRBD1 (5 bases). Germline CDR1 KGHSH, CDR2 LQKENI. The V end lost 2 bases, the J end lost 6 bases, and 14 bases lay between the germline ends. The CDR3 is made up of 16 amino acids. CDR3: CASSPFARQPNSPLHF. The CDR3 DNA is TGTGCCAGCTCACCATTCGCGAGACAGCCTAATTCACCCCTCCACTTT.

This sequence joins TRBV3-1 (or the pseudogene TRBV3-2) and TRBJ2-3; D is undetermined. CDR3 length: 12 amino acids. CDR1 is LGHDT and CDR2 is YNNKEL in the germline V gene (reference sequence). V was trimmed by 4 bases and J by 4 bases, leaving 6 bases between them. The CDR3 region has the DNA TGTGCCAGCAGCCTCGTGGCAGATACGCAGTATTTT. Translation: CASSLVADTQYF.

The chain couples TRBV15 to TRBJ2-7; possible D gene TRBD2, 5 bases. Germline loops: CDR1 LNHNV, CDR2 YYDKDF (reference sequence). V was cut by 0 bases and J by 6 bases, with 9 bases left in between. The CDR3 length is 13 residues. This CDR3 reads CATSRDRRVEQYF. The CDR3 DNA is TGTGCCACCAGCAGAGATCGGCGGGTCGAGCAGTACTTC.

CDR3 in amino acids: CASSIGDQRGWTGELFF. The CDR3 DNA is TGTGCCAGTAGTATAGGGGACCAGCGGGGTTGGACCGGGGAGCTGTTTTTT. The chain recombines TRBV19 with TRBJ2-2, with 7 positions matching TRBD2. Germline CDR1 and CDR2: LNHDA and SQIVND (reference sequence). Losses at the gene ends were 1 base for V and 5 bases for J; bases not matched to a gene: 10. The CDR3 runs 17 residues.

The CDR3 reads CASSLVQYDEKLFF. The CDR3, as DNA: TGTGCCAGCAGCTTGGTACAGTACGATGAAAAACTGTTTTTT. The chain combines TRBV7-9 with TRBJ1-4; D is ambiguous. In germline, CDR1 is SEHNR, CDR2 FQNEAQ (reference sequence). The CDR3 runs 14 residues. Trimming removed 3 bases from V and 6 bases from J, with 11 bases in between. Supplemented by reference TRBV7-9 and TRBJ1-4, the full variable domain reads DTGVSQNPRHKITKRGQNVTFRCDPISEHNRLYWYRQTLGQGPEFLTYFQNEAQLEKSRLLSDRFSAERPKGSFSTLEIQRTEQGDSAMYLCASSLVQYDEKLFFGSGTQLSVL.

The sample holds one count of this clone. V and J are TRBV19 and TRBJ2-1, with TRBD2 matching 13 bases. The CDR3 contains 15 residues. Losses at the gene ends were 3 bases for V and 8 bases for J; bases not matched to a gene: 4. Per germline, CDR1 LNHDA and CDR2 SQIVND (reference sequence). This chain's CDR3 is CASSMGLAGLYEQFF. In nucleotides, the CDR3 is TGTGCCAGTAGTATGGGACTAGCGGGATTATATGAGCAGTTCTTC.